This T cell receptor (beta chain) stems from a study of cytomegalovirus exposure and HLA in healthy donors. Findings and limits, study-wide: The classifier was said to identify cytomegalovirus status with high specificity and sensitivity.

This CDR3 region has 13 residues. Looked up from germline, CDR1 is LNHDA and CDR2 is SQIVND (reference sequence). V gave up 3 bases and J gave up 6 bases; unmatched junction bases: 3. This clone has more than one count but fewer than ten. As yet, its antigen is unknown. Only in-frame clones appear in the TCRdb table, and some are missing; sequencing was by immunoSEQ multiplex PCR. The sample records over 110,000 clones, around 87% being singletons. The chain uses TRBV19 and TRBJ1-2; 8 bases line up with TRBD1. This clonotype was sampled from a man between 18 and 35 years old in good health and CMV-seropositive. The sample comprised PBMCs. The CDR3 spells CASSIVDRDGYTF. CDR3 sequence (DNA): TGTGCCAGTAGTATTGTGGACAGGGATGGCTACACCTTC.